This is a list of T cell receptor beta chains from one sample in a study of cytomegalovirus exposure and HLA in healthy donors. Libraries were prepared by immunoSEQ multiplex PCR; TCRdb keeps only in-frame clonotypes and omits some of them. The sample records 150,000 to 200,000 clones, approximately 80% being singletons. Material: PBMCs. Receptors were obtained from a young woman in good health and CMV-seropositive. The CDR3 runs from the conserved cysteine through the conserved F or W. Each record gives: V gene, clone size, J gene, D gene, CDR3 protein, CDR3 DNA. A D gene is named only where the DNA matches it firmly. Rows give clone size only sometimes, using once, few, many, or a class for an expanded clone.

>TRBV29-1|.|TRBJ1-3|.
CSVEGGLSGNTIYF
TGCAGCGTTGAGGGGGGACTCTCTGGAAACACCATATATTTT
>TRBV7-2|.|TRBJ2-6|TRBD1
CASSSHRDRAYSGANVLTF
TGTGCCAGCAGCTCACACCGGGACAGGGCCTACTCTGGGGCCAACGTCCTGACTTTC
>TRBV5-4|.|TRBJ1-2|TRBD1
CASSLRDRAFYGYTF
TGTGCCAGCAGCTTGCGGGACAGGGCTTTCTATGGCTACACCTTC
>TRBV5-4|.|TRBJ2-1|TRBD2
CASSLVGGTEQFF
TGTGCCAGCAGCTTGGTGGGGGGGACGGAGCAGTTCTTC
>TRBV7-2|.|TRBJ2-5|.
CASSLDRGEGGQETQYF
TGTGCCAGCAGCTTAGACCGGGGGGAGGGGGGCCAAGAGACCCAGTACTTC
>TRBV27|.|TRBJ1-1|TRBD1
CASSTGQGDTEAFF
TGTGCCAGCAGCACCGGACAGGGGGACACTGAAGCTTTCTTT
>TRBV7-2|.|TRBJ2-5|TRBD1
CASSSTVTGAYYF
TGTGCCAGCAGCTCAACCGTGACAGGGGCATATTACTTC
>TRBV4-1|.|TRBJ2-7|TRBD1
CASSLGQGSHEQYF
TGCGCCAGCAGCCTCGGACAGGGGAGCCACGAGCAGTACTTC
>TRBV5-1|.|TRBJ2-3|.
CASSLGNGISTDTQYF
TGCGCCAGCAGCTTGGGGAACGGGATCAGCACAGATACGCAGTATTTT
>TRBV6-5|.|TRBJ2-1|.
CASTLPPYNEQFF
TGTGCCAGTACCCTACCTCCCTACAATGAGCAGTTCTTC
>TRBV7-8|.|TRBJ2-7|.
CASSNQGPSYEQYF
TGTGCCAGCAGCAATCAGGGCCCGAGTTACGAGCAGTACTTC
>TRBV5-1|.|TRBJ1-6|TRBD1
CASSLGQGNNSPLHF
TGCGCCAGCAGCTTGGGACAGGGGAATAATTCACCCCTCCACTTT
>TRBV6-6|.|TRBJ1-6|.
CASSYARVRGSPLHF
TGTGCCAGCAGTTACGCCAGGGTACGTGGTTCACCCCTCCACTTT
>TRBV6-6|.|TRBJ2-7|.
CASSYGLGSYEQYF
TGTGCCAGCAGTTACGGTCTAGGATCCTACGAGCAGTACTTC
>TRBV6-5|.|TRBJ1-5|TRBD1
CASTGRQGDQPQHF
TGTGCCAGCACCGGTCGACAGGGCGATCAGCCCCAGCATTTT
>TRBV6-1|.|TRBJ2-7|.
CASSEWGQVEQYF
TGTGCCAGCAGTGAATGGGGGCAGGTCGAGCAGTACTTC
>TRBV18|few|TRBJ2-1|TRBD1
CASSLKFTGERYNEQFF
TGTGCCAGCTCACTGAAGTTTACAGGGGAGCGGTACAATGAGCAGTTCTTC
>TRBV20-1|.|TRBJ2-7|.
CSARASYEQYF
TGCAGTGCTAGAGCTAGCTACGAGCAGTACTTC
>TRBV15|.|TRBJ1-2|TRBD1
CATSRTGYGYTF
TGTGCCACCAGCAGGACAGGGTATGGCTACACCTTC
>TRBV14|.|TRBJ1-1|TRBD1
CASSLRTGADSNTEAFF
TGTGCCAGCAGCCTAAGGACAGGGGCGGATTCGAACACTGAAGCTTTCTTT
>TRBV5-4|.|TRBJ2-2|.
CASSSPRTGRTGELFF
TGTGCCAGCAGCTCGCCGCGCACAGGACGTACCGGGGAGCTGTTTTTT
>TRBV2|.|TRBJ1-1|.
CASSDERNTEAFF
TGTGCCAGCAGTGATGAGAGGAACACTGAAGCTTTCTTT
>TRBV7-8|few|TRBJ1-1|.
CASSWSGGPEAFF
TGTGCCAGCAGCTGGAGCGGGGGGCCTGAAGCTTTCTTT
>TRBV2|few|TRBJ1-5|TRBD1
CASTLDRVQPQHF
TGTGCCAGCACCTTGGACAGGGTTCAGCCCCAGCATTTT
>TRBV11-2|.|TRBJ1-3|.
CASSMGLAYSGNTIYF
TGTGCCAGCAGCATGGGACTCGCCTATTCTGGAAACACCATATATTTT
>TRBV6-5|once|TRBJ2-2|TRBD1
CASSYSGQMPGELFF
TGTGCCAGCAGTTACTCGGGACAGATGCCCGGGGAGCTGTTTTTT
>TRBV5-1|.|TRBJ1-2|.
CASSGTGLGYTF
TGCGCCAGCAGCGGAACAGGGTTGGGCTACACCTTC